Listed below are T cell receptor beta chains from one sample, sequenced in a study of tumor and adjacent non-tumor tissue in lung cancer. Each CDR3 protein is one row after TCRdb ran MiXCR on the multiplex PCR reads. The sample carries 90,000 to 100,000 distinct CDR3 sequences, about 80% recorded once. The sequenced sample consisted of distant non-tumor lung tissue. These receptors originate from a man aged 60-69 years with small cell lung cancer. Each CDR3 is given with its conserved first and last residue. The D gene is left open where the match is weak. Clone size is not always given. Where it is, it says once, few, many or a class for expanded clones.

CDR3,DNA,size,J,D,V
CAWSRQWDTEAFF,TGTGCCTGGAGCAGGCAGTGGGACACTGAAGCTTTCTTT,few,TRBJ1-1,-,TRBV30
CANGLTAGVVTGELFF,TGTGCCAACGGCTTAACCGCGGGAGTGGTCACCGGAGAGCTGTTTTTT,-,TRBJ2-2,TRBD2,TRBV11-3
CASSSYLTANTQYF,TGCGCCAGCAGCTCTTACCTGACAGCCAATACGCAGTACTTT,-,TRBJ2-3,-,TRBV11-2
CASMRDYNEQHF,TGTGCCAGCATGCGGGACTACAATGAACAGCACTTC,-,TRBJ2-1,TRBD2,TRBV12-3/TRBV12-4
CATQQSSYNEQFF,TGTGCCACCCAACAGAGCTCCTACAATGAGCAGTTCTTC,many,TRBJ2-1,-,TRBV6-1
CASLQTGYYGYTF,TGTGCCAGCCTACAGACAGGATACTATGGCTACACCTTC,many,TRBJ1-2,-,TRBV28
CASSSGPLRDYGYTF,TGTGCCAGCAGTTCGGGCCCTCTCAGAGACTATGGCTACACCTTC,many,TRBJ1-2,-,TRBV6-5
CAGSPSGGQETQYF,TGCGCCGGCAGCCCCTCAGGGGGTCAAGAGACCCAGTACTTC,once,TRBJ2-5,TRBD1,TRBV5-1
CTTMGGWSTNTGELFF,TGTACCACTATGGGTGGGTGGTCGACGAACACCGGGGAGCTGTTTTTT,-,TRBJ2-2,-,TRBV12-3/TRBV12-4
CVTGTSGNNKQFF,TGTGTCACCGGGACTAGCGGGAACAATAAGCAGTTCTTC,-,TRBJ2-1,TRBD2,TRBV4-2
CSAQCGRNSGANVLTF,TGCAGCGCTCAATGTGGACGAAACTCTGGGGCCAACGTCCTGACTTTC,-,TRBJ2-6,-,TRBV29-1
CASNLTGTSYEQYF,TGTGCCAGCAACCTTACAGGGACCTCTTACGAGCAGTACTTC,-,TRBJ2-7,-,TRBV7-9
CASSRGGSEAFF,TGTGCCAGTTCAAGGGGAGGCTCTGAAGCTTTCTTT,-,TRBJ1-1,-,TRBV6-1
CASSLGHRMDTETFF,TGTGCCAGCAGCTTAGGTCACCGCATGGACACTGAAACTTTCTTT,-,TRBJ1-1,-,TRBV11-1
CASISLGDGEQFF,TGCGCCAGCATCTCACTTGGGGACGGGGAGCAGTTCTTC,-,TRBJ2-1,-,TRBV7-8
CSFGLAGDITDTQYF,TGCAGCTTTGGGTTAGCGGGAGATATCACAGATACACAGTATTTT,-,TRBJ2-3,TRBD2,TRBV29-1
CSASTGNLLIGELFF,TGCAGCGCCTCGACAGGGAACCTCCTCATCGGGGAGTTGTTTTTT,-,TRBJ2-2,TRBD1,TRBV29-1
CASSIGNPGAKNIQYF,TGTGCCAGTAGTATAGGGAATCCCGGAGCCAAAAACATTCAGTACTTC,-,TRBJ2-4,-,TRBV19
CASSYNRTGGREQFF,TGTGCCAGCAGTTACAATAGGACAGGGGGCCGTGAGCAGTTCTTC,once,TRBJ2-1,TRBD1,TRBV6-2/TRBV6-3
CASRRSLAGTYNEQFF,TGTGCCAGCAGGCGTTCCCTAGCGGGAACCTACAATGAGCAGTTCTTC,-,TRBJ2-1,TRBD2,TRBV7-9
CASRQVGAPGYEQYF,TGCGCCAGCAGACAAGTGGGAGCCCCGGGCTACGAGCAGTACTTC,once,TRBJ2-7,-,TRBV4-1
CASGPTSGSITDTQYF,TGTGCCAGCGGACCGACTAGCGGGAGTATTACAGATACACAGTATTTT,few,TRBJ2-3,TRBD2,TRBV6-1
CSVDKDPHTDTQYF,TGCAGCGTTGATAAGGATCCCCACACAGATACGCAGTATTTT,-,TRBJ2-3,-,TRBV29-1
CAISLEDTQYF,TGTGCCATCAGCTTAGAAGATACCCAGTACTTC,-,TRBJ2-5,-,TRBV11-2
CSVDERTSGPTSNERFF,TGCAGCGTTGATGAGAGGACTAGCGGCCCTACCTCCAATGAGCGGTTCTTC,once,TRBJ2-1,TRBD2,TRBV29-1
CASSSHSGTGEDTQYF,TGTGCCAGCAGCTCTCACAGCGGGACTGGTGAAGATACACAGTATTTT,-,TRBJ2-3,TRBD2,TRBV5-5
CAIKGEPEETQYF,TGTGCCATCAAAGGGGAACCCGAAGAGACCCAGTACTTC,-,TRBJ2-5,-,TRBV10-3